The T cell receptor (beta chain) under discussion was sequenced for a study of cytomegalovirus exposure and HLA in healthy donors. PCR employed 60 Vbeta and 13 Jbeta primers. Profiling relied on immunoSEQ multiplex PCR, and the TCRdb table lists in-frame clones only, not all of them. The data hold roughly 80,000 clones, with over 60% observed a single time. A single count supports this clone. With V trimmed by 4 bases and J by 3 bases, 7 bases remained unmatched. Germline lookup yields CDR1 SGDLS and CDR2 YYNGEE. The CDR3 runs to 17 residues. Input material: PBMCs. The clonotype comes from a male donor in good health and CMV-seronegative. The rearrangement joins TRBV9 to TRBJ2-1; 13 bases line up with TRBD2. CDR3 sequence (DNA): TGTGCCAGCAGCCCCGGGACTAGCGGGGAGGTCTACAATGAGCAGTTCTTC. Its protein is CASSPGTSGEVYNEQFF.